This T cell receptor beta chain was documented in a study of response to subunit inactivated influenza vaccine. Study-wide findings and caveats: Each seasonal influenza vaccination recruits few new T cells, the authors suggested.

This clonotype was detected ten times or more. Its antigen remains unidentified. Unmatched junction bases numbered 5, after V lost 3 bases and J lost 2 bases. Germline values: CDR1 SGDLS, CDR2 YYNGEE. This CDR3 is 16 amino acids long. TCRdb fed the RT-PCR reads into MiXCR, producing one record per CDR3 protein. The table lists 650,000 or so distinct CDR3 sequences, around 15% of them singletons, with 7.5% to 9% in the top ten. Sequencing used PBMCs from blood, obtained 14 days before vaccination. This TCR derives from a man aged 45-65 years who received an inactivated influenza vaccine. The chain joins TRBV9 to TRBJ2-6; 7 nucleotides align to TRBD1. The CDR3 loop reads CASSDRQGAGANVLTF. The CDR3 region has the DNA TGTGCCAGCAGCGATCGACAGGGAGCTGGGGCCAACGTCCTGACTTTC. The entire variable domain, with the rest obtained from reference TRBV9 and TRBJ2-6, is as follows: DSGVTQTPKHLITATGQRVTLRCSPRSGDLSVYWYQQSLDQGLQFLIQYYNGEERAKGNILERFSAQQFPDLHSELNLSSLELGDSALYFCASSDRQGAGANVLTFGAGSRLTVL.